The 28 T cell receptor beta chains reported below all come from one sample, sequenced in a study of blood T cell repertoires in COVID-19. This table comes from immunoSEQ multiplex PCR, and its TCRdb copy is limited to in-frame clones, with some not included. The sample includes around 300,000 clones, about 87% of them seen just once. The source material was PBMCs or T cells enriched from blood (not recorded which). Receptors originate from a woman aged 45-65 years who had recovered from COVID-19.

V gene TRBV5-5 combines with J gene TRBJ1-5, with D perhaps TRBD1 (5 bases). The CDR3 is made up of 14 amino acids. V was shortened by 0 bases and J by 3 bases, with 7 bases between the two germline ends. Germline V gives CDR1 SGHKS, CDR2 YYEKEE (reference sequence). The CDR3 reads CASSLEGYNQPQHF. DNA for the CDR3: TGTGCCAGCAGCTTGGAGGGGTACAATCAGCCCCAGCATTTT.

The chain links TRBV2 to TRBJ1-3; 9 bases line up with TRBD1. V gave up 6 bases and J gave up 4 bases; unmatched junction bases: 10. CDR3 length equals 16 residues. The V gene's germline CDR1 is SNHLY and CDR2 FYNNEI. CDR3: CASSLGTGYAGNTIYF. CDR3 coding DNA: TGTGCCAGCAGCCTCGGGACAGGGTATGCAGGAAACACCATATATTTT.

The sample holds one count of this clone. The chain couples TRBV7-3 to TRBJ2-3; 9 bases are shared with TRBD1. V lost 4 bases and J lost 6; bases outside the gene matches: 5. This CDR3 spans 14 amino acids. Germline-derived CDR1 and CDR2 are SGHTA and FQGTGA. Written as DNA, the CDR3 is TGTGCCAGCAGCTCGGGACAGGGCGGCGATACGCAGTATTTT. It specifies CASSSGQGGDTQYF.

The rearrangement joins TRBV5-6 to TRBJ2-3; 11 positions agree with TRBD2. The CDR3 loop spans 15 amino acids. Trimming cost V 4 bases and J 4 bases; bases outside gene matches: 5. Germline V gene lookup returns CDR1 SGHDT and CDR2 YYEEEE. CDR3 sequence: CASSLLAGVSDTQYF. The CDR3 nucleotides read TGTGCCAGCAGCCTACTAGCGGGAGTCTCAGATACGCAGTATTTT.

This clone was recorded only once. J is TRBJ1-2 and V is TRBV30; D is uncertain. CDR3 size: 12 residues. Trimming took off 3 bases at V and 6 bases at J, with 11 bases between the two ends. Germline CDR1 is GTSNPN and CDR2 is SVGIG (reference sequence). The CDR3 region has the DNA TGTGCCTGGAGCAATACTCTTAATGGCTACACCTTC. Translating gives CAWSNTLNGYTF.

The chain carries TRBV28 and TRBJ2-7, with TRBD1 matching 7 bases. Germline CDR1 MDHEN, CDR2 SYDVKM. The CDR3 has 17 residues. V trimming: 8 bases; J trimming: 0 bases; junction bases outside the gene matches: 16. The CDR3 here is CASGDGTAQPYSYEQYF. The CDR3 region has the DNA TGTGCCAGCGGGGATGGGACAGCGCAACCATACTCCTACGAGCAGTACTTC.

This chain connects TRBV7-2 to TRBJ1-4; the match to TRBD1 covers 8 bases. V gave up 4 bases and J gave up 2 bases; unmatched junction bases: 3. The CDR3 is 15 amino acids. The V gene's germline CDR1 is SGHTA and CDR2 FQGNSA. CDR3 in amino acids: CASSSDRGTNEKLFF. The CDR3 nucleotides read TGTGCCAGCAGCTCCGACAGGGGCACTAATGAAAAACTGTTTTTT. The full variable domain, rest sourced from reference TRBV7-2 and TRBJ1-4, is GAGVSQSPSNKVTEKGKDVELRCDPISGHTALYWYRQSLGQGLEFLIYFQGNSAPDKSGLPSDRFSAERTGGSVSTLTIQRTQQEDSAVYLCASSSDRGTNEKLFFGSGTQLSVL.

This chain joins TRBV7-2 and TRBJ2-2; TRBD2 matches 8 bases. The CDR3 runs 15 residues. CDR1 SGHTA and CDR2 FQGNSA come from the germline V gene. V was pared by 5 bases and J by 7 bases, with 9 bases of the junction left unmatched. The CDR3: CASSLSGSSRGELFF. Written as DNA, the CDR3 is TGTGCCAGCAGCCTCAGCGGGAGTTCCCGCGGGGAGCTGTTTTTT.

This chain links TRBV4-2 with TRBJ1-2; D not certain. Germline V gene sequence: CDR1 LGHNA, CDR2 YNFKEQ. CDR3 length: 15 amino acids. Deletions cut 0 bases from V and 3 bases from J, with 11 bases between. CDR3 amino acids: CASSQDPGSDYGYTF. The CDR3 DNA sequence: TGTGCCAGCAGCCAAGATCCAGGATCAGACTATGGCTACACCTTC.

The CDR3 protein is CASSFRLAVTYNEQFF. The CDR3 nucleotides read TGTGCCAGCAGCTTCCGACTAGCGGTTACCTACAATGAGCAGTTCTTC. The J gene is TRBJ2-1, the V gene TRBV5-5, with TRBD2 matching over 9 bases. The CDR3 has 16 amino acids. The V gene end was trimmed by 2 bases and the J gene end by 2 bases; junction bases not matched to a gene: 5. Germline-derived CDR1 and CDR2 are SGHKS and YYEKEE (reference sequence).

The CDR3 region is CASSIASGNEQYF. DNA of the CDR3: TGTGCCAGTAGTATAGCTAGCGGAAACGAGCAGTACTTC. The chain has TRBV19 and TRBJ2-7, with TRBD2 matching 7 bases. The CDR3 runs 13 residues. The J segment lost 5 bases and the V segment lost 1 base, leaving 2 bases of the junction unmatched. From germline, CDR1 is LNHDA and CDR2 SQIVND (reference sequence).

The chain recombines TRBV15 with TRBJ1-2; D is ambiguous. Between the trimmed V and J ends, which lost 4 bases and 0 bases, there was a span of 9 bases. Germline CDR1 is LNHNV and CDR2 is YYDKDF (reference sequence). The length of the CDR3 is 14 residues. CDR3 protein: CATSMGTPNYGYTF. The CDR3 coding sequence is TGTGCCACCAGCATGGGCACCCCTAACTATGGCTACACCTTC.

The table lists this clone with many counts. V usage is TRBV11-3 and J usage is TRBJ2-5; TRBD1 matches 8 bases. V lost 5 bases to trimming and J lost 1 base; unmatched junction nucleotides: 6. In germline, CDR1 is SGHNT, CDR2 YENEEA. This CDR3 has 15 residues. This chain's CDR3 is CASSTQGQGQETQYF. For the CDR3, the DNA is TGTGCCAGCAGCACTCAAGGACAGGGCCAAGAGACCCAGTACTTC.

The rearrangement joins TRBV19 to TRBJ1-2; the match to TRBD1 covers 9 bases. The J segment lost 5 bases and the V segment lost 4 bases, leaving 5 bases of the junction unmatched. The germline V gene encodes CDR1 LNHDA and CDR2 SQIVND (reference sequence). The CDR3 runs 14 residues. CDR3 residues: CASSTQGAGYGYTF. In DNA form, the CDR3 reads TGTGCCAGTAGTACACAGGGGGCTGGGTATGGCTACACCTTC.

The gene calls are TRBV19 and TRBJ1-5; TRBD1 matches at 10 bases. CDR1 is LNHDA and CDR2 is SQIVND in the germline V gene (reference sequence). The V segment lost 0 bases and the J segment 8 bases; nucleotides outside the gene matches: 7. CDR3 length: 16 residues. The CDR3 region is CASSIDRTGGIEPQHF. CDR3 bases: TGTGCCAGTAGTATAGATCGGACAGGGGGTATTGAGCCCCAGCATTTT.

This chain connects TRBV7-2 to TRBJ2-1; D is perhaps TRBD1 (6 bases). The ends were cut back, 6 bases at V and 4 bases at J, with 13 bases in the middle. CDR1 SGHTA and CDR2 FQGNSA come from the germline V gene. The length of the CDR3 is 14 residues. This CDR3 reads CASRPDRTYNEQFF. The CDR3 DNA follows: TGTGCCAGCAGACCTGACAGGACTTACAATGAGCAGTTCTTC. Looking up the rest from reference TRBV7-2 and TRBJ2-1 gives the full variable domain: GAGVSQSPSNKVTEKGKDVELRCDPISGHTALYWYRQSLGQGLEFLIYFQGNSAPDKSGLPSDRFSAERTGGSVSTLTIQRTQQEDSAVYLCASRPDRTYNEQFFGPGTRLTVL.

The chain uses TRBV18 and TRBJ1-1; TRBD1 might be the D (6 bases). The CDR3 is 15 amino acids. In germline, CDR1 is KGHSH, CDR2 LQKENI. V was trimmed by 1 base and J by 2 bases, leaving 11 bases between them. CDR3 bases: TGTGCCAGCTCACCACTGGACAGCGGTAACACTGAAGCTTTCTTT. Translating gives CASSPLDSGNTEAFF.

The chain links TRBV29-1 to TRBJ2-5, with D possibly being TRBD1 (7 bases). V lost 6 bases and J lost 0, with 14 bases in between. CDR1 is SQVTM, CDR2 ANQGSEA, per germline. This CDR3 has 14 residues. In DNA, the CDR3 is TGCAGCGTGCGCGGGACAGCGTACCAAGAGACCCAGTACTTC. Translated: CSVRGTAYQETQYF.

The chain has TRBV13 and TRBJ1-6; no clear D gene. Trimming removed 2 bases from V and 0 bases from J, with 5 bases in between. This CDR3 is built from 15 residues. Germline CDR1 and CDR2: PRHDT and FYEKMQ (reference sequence). CDR3 protein: CASSLLSSYNSPLHF. CDR3 sequence (DNA): TGTGCCAGCAGCTTACTTAGCTCCTATAATTCACCCCTCCACTTT. Full variable domain (missing parts from reference TRBV13 and TRBJ1-6): AAGVIQSPRHLIKEKRETATLKCYPIPRHDTVYWYQQGPGQDPQFLISFYEKMQSDKGSIPDRFSAQQFSDYHSELNMSSLELGDSALYFCASSLLSSYNSPLHFGNGTRLTVT.

This chain connects TRBV3-1 (or the pseudogene TRBV3-2) to TRBJ1-1; D gene ambiguous. The length of the CDR3 is 14 residues. V lost 3 bases and J lost 3, with 11 bases in between. Germline-derived CDR1 and CDR2 are LGHDT and YNNKEL (reference sequence). The CDR3 here is CASSHASGDTEAFF. Written as DNA, the CDR3 is TGTGCCAGCAGCCATGCCTCGGGAGACACTGAAGCTTTCTTT.

In this sample, this clone turned up a few times. The chain carries TRBV4-3 and TRBJ1-4, with D perhaps matching TRBD1 (6 bases). CDR3 length equals 16 residues. Germline loops: CDR1 LGHNA, CDR2 YSLEER. V lost 0 bases and J lost 3, with 11 bases in between. The CDR3 region has the DNA TGCGCCAGCAGCCAAGATCCACAGGGTTCTAATGAAAAACTGTTTTTT. This gives the protein CASSQDPQGSNEKLFF.

CDR3 DNA sequence: TGTGCCAGCAGCGTAGCGGCAGGGGGCCAGCCCCAGCATTTT. This translates into CASSVAAGGQPQHF. V is TRBV9 and J is TRBJ1-5; 8 bases line up with TRBD1. The length of the CDR3 is 14 residues. Germline CDR1 reads SGDLS; CDR2 reads YYNGEE. Unmatched junction bases numbered 3, after V lost 0 bases and J lost 7 bases.

The gene calls are TRBV6-5 and TRBJ1-2; perhaps TRBD1 as D (5 bases). From germline, CDR1 is MNHEY and CDR2 SVGAGI. The germline V and J ends were trimmed by 6 bases and 4 bases, with 15 bases remaining between them. This CDR3 contains 14 residues. The CDR3 reads CASRPQDLGYGYTF. CDR3 bases: TGTGCCAGCAGGCCACAGGATTTGGGCTATGGCTACACCTTC.

The V and J genes are TRBV6-2 or TRBV6-3 and TRBJ2-5; possible D gene TRBD2, 5 bases. Trimming cost V 5 bases and J 3 bases, with 10 bases left between them. This CDR3 comprises 13 residues. Germline lookup yields CDR1 MNHEY and CDR2 SVGEGT. This chain's CDR3 is CASSRRQEETQYF. Written as DNA, the CDR3 is TGTGCCAGCAGTAGGAGGCAGGAAGAGACCCAGTACTTC.

The J gene is TRBJ2-3, the V gene TRBV7-6, with TRBD1 identical over 8 bases. This CDR3 is 13 amino acids long. CDR1 is SGHVS, CDR2 FNYEAQ, per germline. V gave up 5 bases and J gave up 9 bases; unmatched junction bases: 7. CDR3 region: CASSKDRADTQYF. CDR3 bases: TGTGCCAGCAGCAAGGACAGGGCGGACACGCAGTATTTT.

The chain uses TRBV19 and TRBJ1-2; the D gene is possibly TRBD1 (6 bases). The CDR3 has 12 amino acids. The germline CDR1 and CDR2 sequences are LNHDA and SQIVND (reference sequence). Trimming removed 3 bases from V and 7 bases from J, with 9 bases in between. CDR3 protein: CASSIEDSGYTF. CDR3 nucleotide sequence: TGTGCCAGTAGTATTGAGGACAGTGGCTACACCTTC.

The rearrangement joins TRBV6-1 to TRBJ2-7; 8 bases align to TRBD1. J gave up 8 bases and V 2 bases, and 8 bases lay outside the gene matches. Germline loops: CDR1 MNHNS, CDR2 SASEGT. This CDR3 region has 14 residues. CDR3 residues: CASSERTGKGQQYF. CDR3 sequence (DNA): TGTGCCAGCAGTGAACGGACAGGGAAAGGACAGCAGTACTTC.

V gene TRBV28 combines with J gene TRBJ1-4; 7 bases agree with TRBD1. Germline V CDR1 and CDR2: MDHEN, SYDVKM. V was pared by 5 bases and J by 8 bases, with 11 bases of the junction left unmatched. The CDR3 is made up of 15 amino acids. The CDR3 DNA reads as TGTGCCAGCAGTACAATCGACAGGGTCAGGGAAAAACTGTTTTTT. This translates into CASSTIDRVREKLFF.